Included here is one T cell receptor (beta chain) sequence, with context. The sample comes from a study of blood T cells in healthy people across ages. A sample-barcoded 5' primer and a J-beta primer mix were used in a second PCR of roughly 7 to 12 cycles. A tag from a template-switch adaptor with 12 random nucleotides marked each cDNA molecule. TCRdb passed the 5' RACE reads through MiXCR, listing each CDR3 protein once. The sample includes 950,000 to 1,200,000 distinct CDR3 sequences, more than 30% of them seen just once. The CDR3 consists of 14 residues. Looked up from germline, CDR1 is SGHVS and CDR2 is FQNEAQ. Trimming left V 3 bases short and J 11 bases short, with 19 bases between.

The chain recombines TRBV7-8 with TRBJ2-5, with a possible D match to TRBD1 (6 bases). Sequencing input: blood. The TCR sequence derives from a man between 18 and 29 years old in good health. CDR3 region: CASSLRQEVWEQYF. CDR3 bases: TGTGCCAGCAGCTTGAGACAGGAGGTGTGGGAGCAGTACTTC.